This TCR beta chain was found in a study of T cells after yellow fever vaccination. Study information: Each low-cell-number fraction was prepared by means of SMART-Seq v4 Ultra Low Input.

The CDR3 sequence is 13 residues long. The V and J ends lost 1 base and 3 bases respectively, with 7 bases between them. Germline assignment: CDR1 SGHAT and CDR2 FQNNGV. Universal primer sites and UMIs were introduced during 5'RACE template-switching synthesis of TCR cDNA. TCRdb redid the calling of the 5' RACE reads with MiXCR, one entry per CDR3 protein. The sample consists of some 120,000 distinct CDR3 sequences, 7% to 8.5% of them appearing once. There are many counts of this clonotype. The antigen is unknown. The study's findings and limits: Post-booster reappearance was seen for most primary-vaccination clones (about 96% CD4, around 88% CD8).

The specimen was CD8+ T cells sorted from PBMCs, collected 45 days after the yellow fever booster vaccination. The sequence derives from a man aged 25-45 years who received the YFV17D yellow fever vaccine. The V call is TRBV11-2, the J call TRBJ2-7; TRBD2 is a possible D gene (6 bases). CDR3 coding DNA: TGTGCCAGCAGCTTAGGACTAGGCTACGAGCAGTACTTC. It codes for CASSLGLGYEQYF.